The T cell receptor (beta chain) under discussion was sequenced for a study of beta chain features in type 1 diabetes. Study at large: The number of sorted cells examined across all samples was some 99 million. The study's findings and limits: Type 1 diabetes patients had VDJ junctions that carried fewer insertions and more deletions. There was a moderate but significant shortening of TCRB CDR3s in all four CD4+ subsets of Type 1 diabetes patients.

Germline V lookup: CDR1 MDHEN, CDR2 SYDVKM. This CDR3 comprises 19 residues. V was pared by 3 bases and J by 1 base, with 25 bases between. Of the isolated RNA, all was reverse transcribed, and so the sequenced material was expressed TCRB transcripts. Libraries were prepared by immunoSEQ multiplex PCR; TCRdb keeps only in-frame clonotypes and omits some of them. The table lists under 20,000 clones, roughly 72% of them singletons. Comments on this clone: What it recognizes is unknown.

CD4+ cells of the naive, central memory, regulatory and stem cell-like memory types were sorted via CD45RO/CCR7/CD25/CD127/CD95/CD27. This clonotype was sampled from a man under 40 with type 1 diabetes. The rearrangement links TRBV28 to TRBJ2-7, with D possibly matching TRBD2 (6 bases). The specimen was stem cell memory CD4+ T cells from blood. The CDR3 spells CASSLYGPGVGGKSYEQYF. DNA for the CDR3: TGTGCCAGCAGTTTGTATGGTCCGGGGGTGGGGGGTAAATCCTACGAGCAGTACTTC.